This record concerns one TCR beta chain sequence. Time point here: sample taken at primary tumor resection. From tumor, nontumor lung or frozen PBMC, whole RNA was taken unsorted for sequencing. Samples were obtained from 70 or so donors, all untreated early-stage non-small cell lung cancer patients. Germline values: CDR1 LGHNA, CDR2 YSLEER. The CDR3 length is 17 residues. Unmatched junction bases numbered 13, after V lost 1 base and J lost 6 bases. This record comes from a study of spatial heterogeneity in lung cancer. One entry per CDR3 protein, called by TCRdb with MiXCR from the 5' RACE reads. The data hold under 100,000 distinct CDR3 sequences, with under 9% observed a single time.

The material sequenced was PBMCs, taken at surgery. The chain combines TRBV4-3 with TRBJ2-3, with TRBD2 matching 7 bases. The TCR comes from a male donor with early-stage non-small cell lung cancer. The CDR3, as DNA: TGCGCCAGCAGCCAAGGCTGGATAGCGGGCCGGTTGGATACGCAGTATTTT. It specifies CASSQGWIAGRLDTQYF.